This T cell receptor beta chain was recovered during a study of vaccination and CD4 T cells after COVID-19. Notes on the study in general: Nearly all convalescent vaccine-specific clones, 304 of 307, recognized only SARS-CoV-2 spike.

The Oncomine TCR Beta short-read assay was what sequenced the DNA obtained from cultured CD4+ T cells. TCRdb used MiXCR to reprocess the PCR reads, holding one entry per CDR3 protein. The data contain more than 12,000 distinct CDR3 sequences, approximately 55% of them singletons. The treatment was: roughly 10-day PBMC culture with coronavirus spike peptide pools or control peptides (ViraFEST assay). On this clonotype: Its target is unknown.

Between the trimmed V and J ends, which lost 5 bases and 3 bases, there was a span of 17 bases. The CDR3 contains 16 residues. Germline V gives CDR1 LNHDA, CDR2 SQIVND (reference sequence). This sequence was found in a human donor who had recovered from COVID-19. The specimen was CD4+ T cells from blood, cultured in vitro, collected before SARS-CoV-2 vaccination. This chain uses TRBV19 with TRBJ1-5; D remains unclear. The CDR3 DNA sequence: TGTGCCAGTAGTCCTGGAGGGCCTTCCCTCAATCAGCCCCAGCATTTT. It specifies CASSPGGPSLNQPQHF.